The table lists the clone carrying this TCR beta chain with a few counts. The data derive from a study of chronic HIV infection and antiretroviral therapy. TCRdb called the 5' RACE reads again in MiXCR, with one record for every CDR3 protein. The sample includes tens of thousands of distinct CDR3 sequences, about 8.1% of them seen just once. Trimming pared 2 bases from V and 6 bases from J, leaving 14 bases between. From germline, CDR1 is SGHRS and CDR2 YFSETQ. The CDR3 contains 15 residues. The sequence derives from an adult who had HIV and had not received antiretroviral therapy, or was an uninfected healthy control (not recorded which). The V gene is TRBV5-1, the J gene TRBJ1-4; D is unclear. Specimen: peripheral blood. The CDR3 DNA sequence: TGCGCCAGCAGCTTTGAGGGAGGAGTTGATGAAAAACTGTTTTTT. The encoded protein is CASSFEGGVDEKLFF.